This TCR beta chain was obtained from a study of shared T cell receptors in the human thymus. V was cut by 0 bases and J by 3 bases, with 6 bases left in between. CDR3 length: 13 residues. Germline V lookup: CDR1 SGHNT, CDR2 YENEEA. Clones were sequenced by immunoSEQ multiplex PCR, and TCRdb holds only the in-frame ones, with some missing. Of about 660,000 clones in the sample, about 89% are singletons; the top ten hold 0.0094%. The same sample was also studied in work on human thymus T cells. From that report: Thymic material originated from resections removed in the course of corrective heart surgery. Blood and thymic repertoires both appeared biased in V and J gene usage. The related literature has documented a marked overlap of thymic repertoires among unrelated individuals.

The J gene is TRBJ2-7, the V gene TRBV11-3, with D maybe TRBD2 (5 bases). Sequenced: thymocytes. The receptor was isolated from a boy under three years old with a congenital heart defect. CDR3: CASSLDRDYEQYF. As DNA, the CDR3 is TGTGCCAGCAGCTTAGATCGGGACTACGAGCAGTACTTC. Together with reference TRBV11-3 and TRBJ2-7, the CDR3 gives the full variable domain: EAGVVQSPRYKIIEKKQPVAFWCNPISGHNTLYWYLQNLGQGPELLIRYENEEAVDDSQLPKDRFSAERLKGVDSTLKIQPAELGDSAVYLCASSLDRDYEQYFGPGTRLTVT.